Presented here are 24 T cell receptor beta chains from one specimen sequenced in a study of a mutant IDH1 vaccine in newly diagnosed glioma. These TCRs' antigens remain unknown. Measured with immunoSEQ multiplex PCR; TCRdb has only the in-frame clones, and not every one. The sample lists 50,000 to 60,000 clones; about 80% were seen once. Time point in this sample: week 23, last vaccination. Every vaccination contained 300 ug of the mutant IDH1 20-mer peptide and was paired with topical imiquimod. The sequencing here drew on PBMCs, taken from a glioma patient whose treatment included an IDH1 peptide vaccine. Receptor source: a man in his forties with glioma.

CDR3 DNA sequence: TGTGCCAGCAGGGCGGGACGAACCTATGGCTACACCTTC. This translates into CASRAGRTYGYTF. This rearrangement joins TRBV6-5 to TRBJ1-2, with D possibly TRBD1 on 5 matching bases. Per germline, CDR1 MNHEY and CDR2 SVGAGI. The CDR3 spans 13 residues. Deletions cut 6 bases from V and 4 bases from J, with 12 bases between.

V and J are TRBV5-1 and TRBJ1-2; D possibly corresponds to TRBD1 (6 bases). There are 14 residues in the CDR3. Trimming took off 4 bases at V and 6 bases at J, with 16 bases between the two ends. Per germline, CDR1 SGHRS and CDR2 YFSETQ. CDR3 DNA: TGCGCCAGCAGCCTCACAGGGATCAGAAATGGCTACACCTTC. Encoded protein: CASSLTGIRNGYTF.

The chain has TRBV30 and TRBJ2-2; possibly TRBD2 for D (6 bases). CDR3 length: 14 amino acids. Germline CDR1 and CDR2: GTSNPN and SVGIG (reference sequence). The V and J ends lost 4 bases and 6 bases respectively, with 15 bases between them. This CDR3 is CAWIQRRGAGELFF. CDR3 sequence (DNA): TGTGCCTGGATCCAGCGGAGGGGAGCCGGGGAGCTGTTTTTT.

Written as DNA, the CDR3 is TGTGCCACCAGCAGAGATCCCCGGGGGGGCACAGATACGCAGTATTTT. This gives the protein CATSRDPRGGTDTQYF. The chain has TRBV15 and TRBJ2-3; 7 bases map to TRBD2. Per germline, CDR1 LNHNV and CDR2 YYDKDF (reference sequence). The CDR3 has 16 amino acids. V was clipped by 0 bases and J by 1 base; unmatched bases: 4.

This clone was counted only a few times. The chain is built from TRBV11-2 and TRBJ1-6; D is uncertain. The CDR3 is 13 residues long. V was clipped by 2 bases and J by 7 bases, with 6 bases between them. CDR1 and CDR2 (germline): SGHAT, FQNNGV. DNA of the CDR3: TGTGCCAGCAGCTTAAACGGCAATTCACCCCTCCACTTT. Its translation is CASSLNGNSPLHF. Combining the CDR3 with reference TRBV11-2 and TRBJ1-6 gives the whole variable domain EAGVAQSPRYKIIEKRQSVAFWCNPISGHATLYWYQQILGQGPKLLIQFQNNGVVDDSQLPKDRFSAERLKGVDSTLKIQPAKLEDSAVYLCASSLNGNSPLHFGNGTRLTVT.

This sequence joins TRBV6-6 and TRBJ2-1; D gene unclear. Per the germline V gene, CDR1 is MNHNY and CDR2 is SVGAGI (reference sequence). There are 14 residues in the CDR3. Trimming shortened V by 5 bases and J by 8 bases, and 16 bases separated the two germline ends. The CDR3 reads CASSDSSLSHEQFF. Here the CDR3 DNA reads TGTGCCAGCAGTGATAGCAGCTTGTCCCATGAGCAGTTCTTC.

The chain has TRBV13 and TRBJ2-7; 16 bases line up with TRBD2. The CDR3 consists of 20 residues. The V gene end was trimmed by 2 bases and the J gene end by 7 bases; junction bases not matched to a gene: 17. CDR1 and CDR2 (germline): PRHDT, FYEKMQ (reference sequence). CDR3 nucleotides: TGTGCCAGCAGCTTATCCGGGACTAGCGGGGGGGGAAACAACAGGGGGGAGCAGTACTTC. This translates into CASSLSGTSGGGNNRGEQYF.

The chain employs TRBV9 and TRBJ1-1; D unclear. The germline V gene has CDR1 SGDLS and CDR2 YYNGEE. The germline V and J ends were trimmed by 4 bases and 10 bases, with 14 bases remaining between them. This CDR3 has 12 amino acids. CDR3 nucleotides: TGTGCCAGCAGCCCCCAGGCAGTAGGAGCTTTCTTT. Translation: CASSPQAVGAFF.

This chain connects TRBV30 to TRBJ2-3; tentative D call: TRBD2 (5 bases). This CDR3 comprises 13 residues. The V gene's germline CDR1 is GTSNPN and CDR2 SVGIG (reference sequence). Trimming shortened V by 1 base and J by 3 bases, and 8 bases separated the two germline ends. CDR3 in DNA: TGTGCCTGGAGTGCCCTAGCTACAGATACGCAGTATTTT. Protein sequence: CAWSALATDTQYF.

The J gene is TRBJ2-7, the V gene TRBV5-4; D might be TRBD1 (6 bases). Germline-derived CDR1 and CDR2 are SGHNT and YYREEE (reference sequence). The CDR3 length is 12 residues. V lost 2 bases and J lost 6, with 9 bases in between. CDR3 bases: TGTGCCAGCAGCTTCGAAGGGGGCGAGCAGTACTTC. Protein sequence: CASSFEGGEQYF.

The J gene is TRBJ1-1, the V gene TRBV7-6, with TRBD1 as a possible D gene (6 bases). Germline V CDR1 and CDR2: SGHVS, FNYEAQ. This CDR3 has 13 amino acids. Trimming left V 4 bases short and J 5 bases short, with 11 bases between. The CDR3 is CASSSTGRTEAFF. In nucleotides, the CDR3 is TGTGCCAGCAGCTCCACAGGGAGGACTGAAGCTTTCTTT.

This clone was seen only a few times. This chain connects TRBV29-1 to TRBJ2-1; a possible D gene is TRBD2 (5 bases). The CDR3 is 14 amino acids. Germline V CDR1 and CDR2: SQVTM, ANQGSEA. Trimming left V 6 bases short and J 4 bases short, with 16 bases between. In DNA, the CDR3 is TGCAGCGTATCAAAGGGAGTGGGGTACAATGAGCAGTTCTTC. It codes for CSVSKGVGYNEQFF.

The chain has TRBV5-1 and TRBJ1-1; D is uncertain. V lost 2 bases and J 5 bases, leaving 19 bases between the germline ends. CDR1 is SGHRS and CDR2 is YFSETQ in the germline V gene. The CDR3 is 16 amino acids. The CDR3 region has the DNA TGCGCCAGCAGCTTTTCAGCTGTCCGGGCGGGGACTGAAGCTTTCTTT. Residues: CASSFSAVRAGTEAFF.

The chain joins TRBV4-2 to TRBJ2-3, with TRBD2 matching 9 bases. Germline V gives CDR1 LGHNA, CDR2 YNFKEQ. With 0 bases clipped from V and 1 base from J, the junction kept 5 bases outside the gene matches. The CDR3 loop spans 17 amino acids. Here the CDR3 DNA reads TGTGCCAGCAGCCAAGATCAGTCTAGCGGGGGCACAGATACGCAGTATTTT. This encodes CASSQDQSSGGTDTQYF.

The J gene is TRBJ1-6, the V gene TRBV6-5; D remains unclear. In germline, CDR1 is MNHEY, CDR2 SVGAGI. Trimming left V 6 bases short and J 7 bases short, with 16 bases between. The CDR3 is 15 residues long. The CDR3 DNA follows: TGTGCCAGCAGCATTCGGGCCTCACCCAATTCACCCCTCCACTTT. It translates to CASSIRASPNSPLHF.

V and J are TRBV6-6 and TRBJ2-7, with D hard to call. There are 15 residues in the CDR3. V was cut by 5 bases and J by 2 bases, with 16 bases left in between. Germline CDR1 reads MNHNY; CDR2 reads SVGAGI (reference sequence). As DNA, the CDR3 is TGTGCCAGCAGTACCCCTGACCGAAACACCTACGAGCAGTACTTC. Its protein is CASSTPDRNTYEQYF.

The V and J genes are TRBV19 and TRBJ2-6; 9 nucleotides agree with TRBD1. This CDR3 region has 16 residues. From germline, CDR1 is LNHDA and CDR2 SQIVND (reference sequence). The ends lost 10 bases at V and 2 bases at J; junction bases unmatched: 9. DNA of the CDR3: TGTGCCACCACTGACAGGGGGGTCCCTGGGGCCAACGTCCTGACTTTC. It encodes CATTDRGVPGANVLTF.

The chain carries TRBV10-1 and TRBJ1-6; D gene ambiguous. Trimming took 6 bases from V and 4 from J, leaving 7 bases between them. This CDR3 is 13 amino acids long. Per the germline V gene, CDR1 is WNHNN and CDR2 is SYGVQD (reference sequence). The CDR3 nucleotides read TGCGCCAGCAGCCTGGATTATAATTCACCCCTCCACTTT. This codes for CASSLDYNSPLHF.

J is TRBJ1-2 and V is TRBV19, with D possibly being TRBD1 (5 bases). The ends were cut back, 7 bases at V and 3 bases at J, with 18 bases in the middle. The CDR3 is made up of 15 amino acids. Germline CDR1 and CDR2: LNHDA and SQIVND (reference sequence). The CDR3 DNA follows: TGTGCCAGTAACGACCCTCAGGGTTCGGACTATGGCTACACCTTC. Its translation is CASNDPQGSDYGYTF.

This clone has a handful of counts. The genes are TRBV7-2 and TRBJ1-1; D is possibly TRBD1 (6 bases). CDR3 size: 15 residues. The germline gives CDR1 SGHTA, CDR2 FQGNSA. Trimming cost V 1 base and J 1 base, with 10 bases left between them. Here the CDR3 reads CASSLVSRGNTEAFF. CDR3 in DNA: TGTGCCAGCAGCTTAGTTTCCAGGGGGAACACTGAAGCTTTCTTT. Looking up the rest from reference TRBV7-2 and TRBJ1-1 gives the full variable domain: GAGVSQSPSNKVTEKGKDVELRCDPISGHTALYWYRQSLGQGLEFLIYFQGNSAPDKSGLPSDRFSAERTGGSVSTLTIQRTQQEDSAVYLCASSLVSRGNTEAFFGQGTRLTVV.

The rearrangement links TRBV5-6 to TRBJ1-2, with D unresolved. This CDR3 has 14 residues. The germline V and J ends were trimmed by 2 bases and 4 bases, with 12 bases remaining between them. Germline CDR1 is SGHDT and CDR2 is YYEEEE. CDR3 nucleotide sequence: TGTGCCAGCAGCTTCATAGGCCACAGCTATGGCTACACCTTC. It specifies CASSFIGHSYGYTF.

The chain couples TRBV19 to TRBJ2-7; TRBD1 aligns across 8 bases. CDR3 length equals 15 residues. V was clipped by 7 bases and J by 1 base; unmatched bases: 9. CDR1 and CDR2 from the germline V gene are LNHDA and SQIVND (reference sequence). CDR3 residues: CASTPTGGLSYEQYF. CDR3 sequence (DNA): TGTGCCAGTACCCCCACAGGGGGGCTTTCCTACGAGCAGTACTTC.

The chain combines TRBV14 with TRBJ2-1, with 8 nucleotides matching TRBD2. With V trimmed by 4 bases and J by 7 bases, 9 bases remained unmatched. CDR3 length: 15 amino acids. Germline-derived CDR1 and CDR2 are SGHDN and FVKESK. The CDR3 protein is CASSPPRGGVNEQFF. DNA for the CDR3: TGTGCCAGCAGCCCACCCCGGGGGGGAGTAAATGAGCAGTTCTTC.

About this clone itself: At one boundary the junction diverges from the germline segment, which might be a read error. V usage is TRBV7-7 and J usage is TRBJ2-7; perhaps TRBD2 as D (6 bases). The CDR3 loop spans 13 amino acids. Germline CDR1 is SSHAT and CDR2 is FNYEAQ (reference sequence). The CDR3 DNA reads as TGTGCTAGCAGCTTAGACGGGGGAAGGGAGCAGTACTTC. It translates to CASSLDGGREQYF.